This T cell receptor beta chain stems from a study of blood T cells in healthy people across ages. Study results and caveats: Not knowing donor CMV status may have confounded expanded clonotype changes. Among long-lived donors, naive CD4+ cells were more numerous and diversity higher than in aged donors. A strong correlation was found between TCR beta diversity and the percentage of naive T cells.

A J-beta primer mix and a sample-barcoded 5' primer were used in a second PCR of roughly 6 to 11 cycles. TCRdb processed the 5' RACE reads anew with MiXCR; each CDR3 protein has one entry. The repertoire has 750,000 to 1,000,000 distinct CDR3 sequences, almost 30% of them found once; the top ten carry roughly 10%. This clonotype has only a few counts. Its matching antigen is unknown. The junction departs from germline at one end; a sequencing error may be responsible. CDR3 length equals 15 residues. Germline loops: CDR1 DFQATT, CDR2 SNEGSKA (reference sequence). These same data were also listed under a study on T cells of mothers and their children. From that paper: Material was donated by three healthy Caucasian mothers and their six children.

The rearrangement joins TRBV20-1 to TRBJ2-1; TRBD2 matches at 9 bases. Sequenced sample: blood. The source of this sequence is a woman aged 40-49 years in good health. This chain's CDR3 is CSALAGAISYDEQFF. CDR3 in DNA: TGCAGTGCATTAGCGGGGGCCATCTCCTACGATGAGCAGTTCTTC.